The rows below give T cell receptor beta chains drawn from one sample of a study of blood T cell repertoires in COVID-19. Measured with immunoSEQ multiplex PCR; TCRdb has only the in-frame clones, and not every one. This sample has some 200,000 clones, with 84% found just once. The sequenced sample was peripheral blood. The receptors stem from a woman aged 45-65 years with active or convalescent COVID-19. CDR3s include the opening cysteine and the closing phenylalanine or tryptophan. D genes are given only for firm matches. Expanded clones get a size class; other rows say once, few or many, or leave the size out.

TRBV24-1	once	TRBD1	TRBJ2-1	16	CATSDPRTGSYNEQFF	TGTGCCACCAGTGATCCGAGGACAGGCTCCTACAATGAGCAGTTCTTC
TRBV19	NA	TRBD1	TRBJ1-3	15	CASSSQGVTGNTIYF	TGTGCCAGTAGTTCCCAGGGGGTGACTGGAAACACCATATATTTT
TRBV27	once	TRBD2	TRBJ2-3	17	CASSPAFSGGATDTQYF	TGTGCCAGCAGTCCTGCATTTAGCGGGGGGGCCACAGATACGCAGTATTTT
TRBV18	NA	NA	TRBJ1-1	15	CASSPSPRGHTEAFF	TGTGCCAGCTCACCGAGTCCCCGTGGTCACACTGAAGCTTTCTTT
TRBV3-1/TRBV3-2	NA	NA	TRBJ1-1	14	CASSQVQGKAEAFF	TGTGCCAGCAGCCAAGTACAGGGTAAGGCTGAAGCTTTCTTT
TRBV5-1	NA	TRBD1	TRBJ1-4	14	CATAVTGGSEKLFF	TGCGCCACCGCAGTTACAGGGGGCTCAGAAAAACTGTTTTTT
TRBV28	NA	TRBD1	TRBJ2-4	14	CASSLGTAPNIQYF	TGTGCCAGCAGTTTAGGGACAGCCCCAAACATTCAGTACTTC
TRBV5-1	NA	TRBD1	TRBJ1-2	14	CASSETGVDYGYTF	TGCGCCAGCAGCGAGACAGGGGTTGACTATGGCTACACCTTC
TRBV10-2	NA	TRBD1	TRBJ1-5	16	CASSDWTGGGNQPQHF	TGCGCCAGCAGTGATTGGACAGGGGGCGGGAATCAGCCCCAGCATTTT
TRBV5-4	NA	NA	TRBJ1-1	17	CASSLGGGIAPGTEAFF	TGTGCCAGCAGCTTGGGTGGAGGAATCGCTCCGGGAACTGAAGCTTTCTTT
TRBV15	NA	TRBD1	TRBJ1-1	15	CATSTETGGFTEAFF	TGTGCCACCAGCACTGAGACAGGGGGCTTCACTGAAGCTTTCTTT
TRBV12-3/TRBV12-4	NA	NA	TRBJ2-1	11	CASSLALEQFF	TGTGCCAGCAGTTTGGCCTTGGAGCAGTTCTTC
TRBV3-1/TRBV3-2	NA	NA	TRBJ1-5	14	CASSLKGGVQPQHF	TGTGCCAGCAGCCTGAAGGGGGGGGTTCAGCCCCAGCATTTT
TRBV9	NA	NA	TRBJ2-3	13	CASSVEVADTQYF	TGTGCCAGCAGCGTAGAAGTAGCAGATACGCAGTATTTT
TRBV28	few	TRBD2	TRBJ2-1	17	CASSPLSWTRGYNEQFF	TGTGCCAGCAGCCCATTGTCCTGGACTAGGGGCTACAATGAGCAGTTCTTC
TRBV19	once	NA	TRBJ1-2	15	CASSPRAGSDYGYTF	TGTGCCAGTAGTCCCCGAGCAGGGTCGGACTATGGCTACACCTTC
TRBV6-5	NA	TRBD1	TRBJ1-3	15	CASRRTGGVGNTIYF	TGTGCCAGCAGAAGGACAGGGGGTGTTGGAAACACCATATATTTT
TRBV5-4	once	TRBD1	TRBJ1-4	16	CASSPGQGEINEKLFF	TGTGCCAGCAGCCCGGGACAGGGGGAGATTAATGAAAAACTGTTTTTT
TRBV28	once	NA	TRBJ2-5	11	CASSPRETQYF	TGTGCCAGCAGCCCTCGGGAGACCCAGTACTTC
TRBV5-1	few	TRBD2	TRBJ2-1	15	CASRSKLAGHNEQFF	TGCGCCAGCAGATCGAAACTAGCGGGTCACAATGAGCAGTTCTTC
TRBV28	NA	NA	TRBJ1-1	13	CASSLLRNTEAFF	TGTGCCAGCAGTTTACTGAGGAACACTGAAGCTTTCTTT
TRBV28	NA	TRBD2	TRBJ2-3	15	CASRTGGLGVDTQYF	TGTGCCAGCAGGACCGGGGGACTAGGTGTGGATACGCAGTATTTT
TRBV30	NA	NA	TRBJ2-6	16	CAWRGPGWSGANVLTF	TGTGCCTGGAGGGGCCCAGGATGGTCTGGGGCCAACGTCCTGACTTTC
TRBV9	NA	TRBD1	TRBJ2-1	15	CASSAMTGRGNEQFF	TGTGCCAGCAGCGCGATGACAGGGAGAGGCAATGAGCAGTTCTTC
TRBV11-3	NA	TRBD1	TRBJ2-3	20	CASSLDVGTEPLIGTDTQYF	TGTGCCAGCAGCTTAGACGTAGGGACAGAACCCCTCATCGGCACAGATACGCAGTATTTT
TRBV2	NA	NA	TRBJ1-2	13	CASSGNSGYGYTF	TGTGCCAGCAGTGGTAATTCCGGGTATGGCTACACCTTC
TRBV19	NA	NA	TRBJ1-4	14	CASRGQVVGEKLFF	TGTGCCAGTAGGGGCCAGGTGGTAGGAGAAAAACTGTTTTTT
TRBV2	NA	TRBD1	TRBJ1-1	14	CASSDPGTGDEAFF	TGTGCCAGCAGTGACCCCGGGACAGGCGATGAAGCTTTCTTT
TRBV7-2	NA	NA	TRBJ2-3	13	CASSSSSTDTQYF	TGTGCCAGCAGCTCGAGTAGCACAGATACGCAGTATTTT
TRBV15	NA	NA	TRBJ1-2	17	CATSSKLGRETADGYTF	TGTGCCACCAGCAGCAAACTGGGGCGGGAAACGGCGGATGGCTACACCTTC
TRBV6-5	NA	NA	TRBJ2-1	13	CAAAGRSYNEQFF	TGTGCCGCGGCTGGTAGGTCCTACAATGAGCAGTTCTTC
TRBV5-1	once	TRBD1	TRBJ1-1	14	CASSLDPGGTEAFF	TGCGCCAGCAGCTTGGACCCAGGGGGAACTGAAGCTTTCTTT
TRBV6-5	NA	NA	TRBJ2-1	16	CASSSRDSSSYNEQFF	TGTGCCAGCAGTTCCCGGGACTCCTCCTCCTACAATGAGCAGTTCTTC
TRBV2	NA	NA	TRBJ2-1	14	CASGRAGVYNEQFF	TGTGCCAGCGGGCGGGCAGGGGTCTACAATGAGCAGTTCTTC
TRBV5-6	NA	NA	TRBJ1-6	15	CASSYFGTYNSPLHF	TGTGCCAGCAGCTATTTCGGGACATATAATTCACCCCTCCACTTT
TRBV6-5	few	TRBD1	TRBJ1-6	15	CASSYATGKNSPLHF	TGTGCCAGCAGTTACGCGACAGGGAAGAATTCACCCCTCCACTTT
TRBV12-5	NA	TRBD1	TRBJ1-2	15	CASGLFPDRAYGYTF	TGTGCTAGTGGTTTGTTCCCCGACAGGGCCTATGGCTACACCTTC
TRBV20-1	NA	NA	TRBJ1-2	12	CSASLGQRGYTF	TGCAGTGCTAGTCTAGGACAGAGAGGCTACACCTTC
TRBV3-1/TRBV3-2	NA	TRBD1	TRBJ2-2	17	CASSPISPGQGAGELFF	TGTGCCAGCAGCCCTATCTCTCCGGGACAGGGGGCAGGGGAGCTGTTTTTT
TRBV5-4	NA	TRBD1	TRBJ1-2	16	CASRPADRVETYGYTF	TGTGCCAGCAGACCGGCGGACAGGGTAGAAACCTATGGCTACACCTTC
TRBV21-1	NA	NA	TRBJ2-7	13	CASSKVLTYEQYF	TGTGCCAGCAGCAAAGTATTAACCTACGAGCAGTACTTC
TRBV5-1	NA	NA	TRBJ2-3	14	CASKRLPSTDTQYF	TGCGCCAGCAAGAGGCTACCTAGCACAGATACGCAGTATTTT
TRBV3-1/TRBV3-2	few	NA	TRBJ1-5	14	CASSHSATGQPQHF	TGTGCCAGCAGCCACTCAGCGACGGGACAGCCCCAGCATTTT
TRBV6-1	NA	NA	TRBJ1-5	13	CASRRDSNQPQHF	TGTGCCAGTAGGAGGGACAGCAATCAGCCCCAGCATTTT
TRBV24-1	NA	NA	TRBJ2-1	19	CATSDFPGGHSSRGNEQFF	TGTGCCACCAGTGATTTCCCTGGCGGGCACTCTTCTCGGGGCAATGAGCAGTTCTTC
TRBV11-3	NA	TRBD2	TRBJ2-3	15	CASSQRDSSTDTQYF	TGTGCCAGCAGCCAGCGGGATTCTAGCACAGATACGCAGTATTTT
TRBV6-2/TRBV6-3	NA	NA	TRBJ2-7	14	CASSDEPSTYEQYF	TGTGCCAGCAGTGATGAGCCATCAACCTACGAGCAGTACTTC
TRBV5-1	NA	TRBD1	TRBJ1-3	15	CASSLDRGLGNTIYF	TGCGCCAGCAGCTTGGACAGGGGACTTGGAAACACCATATATTTT
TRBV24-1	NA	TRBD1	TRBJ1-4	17	CATSDPTGGLANEKLFF	TGTGCCACCAGTGATCCGACAGGGGGCCTCGCTAATGAAAAACTGTTTTTT
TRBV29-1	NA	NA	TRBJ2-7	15	CSVGGEGLLSYEQYF	TGCAGCGTTGGGGGGGAAGGACTACTCTCCTACGAGCAGTACTTC
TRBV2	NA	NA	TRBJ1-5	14	CASSELGGNQPQHF	TGTGCCAGCAGTGAATTGGGAGGCAATCAGCCCCAGCATTTT